This entry lists 27 T cell receptor beta chains sequenced from one sample in a study of blood T cell repertoires in COVID-19. Repertoires were generated with immunoSEQ multiplex PCR, while TCRdb's copy carries only in-frame clones and drops some. The sample comprises 200,000 to 250,000 clones, around 80% of which are singletons, and roughly 1.3% rests with the top ten. The sample was peripheral blood. The receptors come from a woman aged 25 to 39 with COVID-19, enrolled during active disease.

V is TRBV3-1 (or the pseudogene TRBV3-2) and J is TRBJ1-2; maybe TRBD1 (5 bases). The germline gives CDR1 LGHDT, CDR2 YNNKEL (reference sequence). Between the trimmed V and J ends, which lost 0 bases and 6 bases, there was a span of 8 bases. This CDR3 comprises 13 residues. This CDR3 reads CASSQERGDGYTF. The CDR3 DNA sequence: TGTGCCAGCAGCCAAGAACGGGGGGATGGCTACACCTTC.

This sequence joins TRBV15 and TRBJ2-1, with D perhaps TRBD1 (6 bases). Germline V gene sequence: CDR1 LNHNV, CDR2 YYDKDF (reference sequence). The CDR3 has 17 residues. V was clipped by 1 base and J by 0 bases, with 13 bases between them. The CDR3 reads CATSRAPDRHSYNEQFF. CDR3 bases: TGTGCCACCAGCAGAGCCCCGGACAGACACTCCTACAATGAGCAGTTCTTC.

V is TRBV28 and J is TRBJ1-5; D not resolved. The CDR3 spans 14 residues. With 1 base removed from V and 1 base from J, the gap between germline ends came to 5 bases. Per germline, CDR1 MDHEN and CDR2 SYDVKM. CDR3 protein: CASSLLQSNQPQHF. CDR3 DNA sequence: TGTGCCAGCAGTTTATTGCAGAGCAATCAGCCCCAGCATTTT.

The chain links TRBV5-4 to TRBJ2-7; D is perhaps TRBD1 (5 bases). Germline values: CDR1 SGHNT, CDR2 YYREEE (reference sequence). There are 15 residues in the CDR3. Trimming cost V 1 base and J 2 bases, with 13 bases left between them. CDR3 DNA sequence: TGTGCCAGCAGCTTGTATACAGGTGGAGCCTACGAGCAGTACTTC. Translating it yields CASSLYTGGAYEQYF.

This clone has only a few counts. The chain carries TRBV19 and TRBJ2-1; the match to TRBD1 covers 7 bases. The CDR3 is 15 residues long. V was clipped by 6 bases and J by 0 bases; unmatched bases: 5. Germline CDR1 and CDR2: LNHDA and SQIVND (reference sequence). CDR3 amino acids: CASRTDRSSYNEQFF. In nucleotides, the CDR3 is TGTGCCAGTAGGACGGACAGGAGCTCCTACAATGAGCAGTTCTTC.

The chain links TRBV5-1 to TRBJ2-7, with 11 positions matching TRBD2. The CDR3 extends over 16 amino acids. The V and J ends lost 5 bases and 0 bases, in that order; junction bases with no gene match: 7. Germline V gene data show CDR1 as SGHRS and CDR2 as YFSETQ. The CDR3 reads CASRESGLAGSYEQYF. The DNA for the CDR3 is TGCGCCAGCAGAGAGTCCGGACTAGCGGGCTCCTACGAGCAGTACTTC.

Notes on this clone: Other DNA sequences within the sample encode an identical CDR3. The rearrangement joins TRBV7-3 to TRBJ2-3; D unresolved. CDR3 length: 13 residues. V was pared by 5 bases and J by 1 base, with 7 bases between. Germline lookup yields CDR1 SGHTA and CDR2 FQGTGA. The CDR3 here is CASSPPGTDTQYF. The CDR3 bases are TGTGCCAGCAGCCCTCCCGGCACAGATACGCAGTATTTT.

The CDR3 region has the DNA TGTGCCAGCTCACCCAGGCCAGGGGAAGAGTACTTC. This translates into CASSPRPGEEYF. V and J are TRBV18 and TRBJ2-7; a weak D match, TRBD1 (6 bases). V was clipped by 3 bases and J by 11 bases, with 14 bases between them. This CDR3 has 12 residues. Germline CDR1 and CDR2: KGHSH and LQKENI.

This chain joins TRBV5-1 and TRBJ1-2, with a weak D call TRBD1 (6 bases). This CDR3 contains 13 residues. V dropped 6 bases and J dropped 7 bases, with 16 bases sitting between them. Germline assignment: CDR1 SGHRS and CDR2 YFSETQ. The CDR3 sequence is CASKSQGSAGYTF. DNA for the CDR3: TGCGCCAGCAAGTCCCAGGGGAGCGCTGGCTACACCTTC.

Comments on this clone: This sample includes further DNA sequences coding for the same CDR3. The genes are TRBV30 and TRBJ2-7, with no clear D. Germline assignment: CDR1 GTSNPN and CDR2 SVGIG (reference sequence). This CDR3 is 11 amino acids long. Trimming pared 0 bases from V and 5 bases from J, leaving 5 bases between. CDR3 protein: CAWSVLDEQYF. The CDR3 DNA follows: TGTGCCTGGAGTGTCTTAGACGAGCAGTACTTC.

The genes are TRBV11-3 and TRBJ1-6, with D unresolved. The CDR3 loop spans 13 amino acids. The germline CDR1 and CDR2 sequences are SGHNT and YENEEA. The V end was cut by 5 bases, the J end by 6 bases, with 8 bases between. The CDR3 region is CASSATPNSPLHF. The CDR3 DNA reads TGTGCCAGCAGCGCTACCCCTAATTCACCCCTCCACTTT.

The chain couples TRBV15 to TRBJ1-2; maybe TRBD1 (6 bases). Trimming removed 2 bases from V and 7 bases from J, with 11 bases in between. The CDR3 spans 13 residues. Germline values: CDR1 LNHNV, CDR2 YYDKDF (reference sequence). The CDR3, as DNA: TGTGCCACCAGCAGAAACAGGGACGGTGGCTACACCTTC. This encodes CATSRNRDGGYTF.

The chain couples TRBV7-3 to TRBJ2-3, with 10 bases lining up with TRBD2. V was clipped by 5 bases and J by 6 bases; unmatched bases: 11. This CDR3 has 16 residues. Germline CDR1 is SGHTA and CDR2 is FQGTGA. The CDR3 here is CASSPGLAEAWDTQYF. The CDR3 DNA reads TGTGCCAGCAGCCCCGGACTAGCGGAAGCGTGGGATACGCAGTATTTT.

The chain uses TRBV5-1 and TRBJ2-7; D possibly corresponds to TRBD2 (5 bases). The germline gives CDR1 SGHRS, CDR2 YFSETQ. The CDR3 sequence is 14 residues long. V was cut by 1 base and J by 6 bases, with 14 bases left in between. CDR3: CASSLIPGRGEQYF. CDR3 DNA: TGCGCCAGCAGCTTGATACCAGGCCGGGGCGAGCAGTACTTC.

The genes are TRBV3-1 (or the pseudogene TRBV3-2) and TRBJ1-2; 7 bases agree with TRBD1. The J segment lost 8 bases and the V segment lost 3 bases, leaving 6 bases of the junction unmatched. Germline-derived CDR1 and CDR2 are LGHDT and YNNKEL (reference sequence). CDR3 length equals 13 residues. CDR3 region: CASSHSTGDGYTF. The CDR3 region has the DNA TGTGCCAGCAGCCATTCAACAGGGGACGGCTACACCTTC.

This chain connects TRBV5-4 to TRBJ2-7; TRBD1 might be the D (5 bases). Deletions cut 0 bases from V and 0 bases from J, with 7 bases between. The CDR3 length is 14 residues. The germline CDR1 and CDR2 sequences are SGHNT and YYREEE (reference sequence). The CDR3 here is CASSLDRFSYEQYF. CDR3 coding DNA: TGTGCCAGCAGCTTGGACAGGTTCTCCTACGAGCAGTACTTC.

The rearrangement joins TRBV6-2 or TRBV6-3 to TRBJ2-2, with a weak D call TRBD1 (6 bases). In germline, CDR1 is MNHEY, CDR2 SVGEGT. The CDR3 consists of 13 residues. Trimming removed 2 bases at V and 5 bases at J, with 6 bases between. The CDR3 DNA reads TGTGCCAGCAGTTACAGGGGGACCGGGGAGCTGTTTTTT. The encoded protein is CASSYRGTGELFF.

The J gene is TRBJ2-6, the V gene TRBV7-2; maybe TRBD1 (5 bases). CDR1 SGHTA and CDR2 FQGNSA come from the germline V gene. The CDR3 runs 17 residues. V dropped 2 bases and J dropped 0 bases, with 11 bases sitting between them. CDR3 loop: CASSLSPTGSGANVLTF. The DNA for the CDR3 is TGTGCCAGCAGCTTAAGCCCCACAGGCTCTGGGGCCAACGTCCTGACTTTC.

This chain connects TRBV24-1 to TRBJ1-4, with 8 positions matching TRBD1. This CDR3 is built from 13 residues. J was trimmed by 8 bases and V by 5 bases; bases with no gene match: 3. Germline V lookup: CDR1 KGHDR, CDR2 SFDVKD. CDR3 in amino acids: CATSGQGQEKLFF. The DNA for the CDR3 is TGTGCCACCAGTGGACAGGGGCAGGAAAAACTGTTTTTT.

The rearrangement links TRBV29-1 to TRBJ2-3, with D maybe TRBD2 (6 bases). With 3 bases removed from V and 8 bases from J, the gap between germline ends came to 21 bases. Germline values: CDR1 SQVTM, CDR2 ANQGSEA. This CDR3 spans 15 amino acids. The CDR3 loop reads CSVDPRDSTDGTQYF. CDR3 DNA: TGCAGCGTTGATCCCCGGGACTCCACAGATGGTACGCAGTATTTT.

This sequence joins TRBV30 and TRBJ1-4; 7 nucleotides align to TRBD1. The germline CDR1 and CDR2 sequences are GTSNPN and SVGIG (reference sequence). The CDR3 runs 14 residues. V trimming: 4 bases; J trimming: 8 bases; junction bases outside the gene matches: 10. The CDR3 spells CAWTTGTAREKLFF. The CDR3 DNA follows: TGTGCCTGGACAACAGGGACAGCCAGGGAAAAACTGTTTTTT. Based on the CDR3 plus reference TRBV30 and TRBJ1-4, the full variable domain is SQTIHQWPATLVQPVGSPLSLECTVEGTSNPNLYWYRQAAGRGLQLLFYSVGIGQISSEVPQNLSASRPQDRQFILSSKKLLLSDSGFYLCAWTTGTAREKLFFGSGTQLSVL.

V gene TRBV4-3 combines with J gene TRBJ2-7; 8 positions match TRBD1. The CDR3 spans 15 residues. Germline V gene lookup returns CDR1 LGHNA and CDR2 YSLEER. Trimming took 1 base from V and 7 from J; bases not matched to a gene: 9. CDR3 DNA sequence: TGCGCCAGCAGCCAAGGTCCAGGGGGCATAGAGGAGCAGTACTTC. It encodes CASSQGPGGIEEQYF.

The CDR3 region is CAWSSTSGPLGVHEQYF. CDR3 DNA: TGTGCCTGGAGTTCAACTAGCGGCCCACTCGGAGTCCACGAGCAGTACTTC. This chain links TRBV30 with TRBJ2-7, with TRBD2 matching over 8 bases. Unmatched junction bases numbered 17, after V lost 2 bases and J lost 5 bases. Looked up from germline, CDR1 is GTSNPN and CDR2 is SVGIG (reference sequence). The CDR3 totals 17 residues.

J is TRBJ2-3 and V is TRBV19; D possibly corresponds to TRBD1 (6 bases). CDR3 size: 17 residues. The germline V gene encodes CDR1 LNHDA and CDR2 SQIVND (reference sequence). Deletions cut 1 base from V and 3 bases from J, with 17 bases between. As DNA, the CDR3 is TGTGCCAGTAGTATAGGGGGGACATCTTACGGGACAGATACGCAGTATTTT. Amino acid sequence: CASSIGGTSYGTDTQYF.

The gene calls are TRBV4-3 and TRBJ1-5, with a tentative D call TRBD1 (5 bases). Germline V gene sequence: CDR1 LGHNA, CDR2 YSLEER. Trimming cost V 0 bases and J 2 bases, with 11 bases left between them. The CDR3 runs 16 residues. CDR3 DNA sequence: TGCGCCAGCAGCCAAGAATGGGGCGCGGGCAATCAGCCCCAGCATTTT. Translation: CASSQEWGAGNQPQHF.

This clone was detected a few times. The chain has TRBV6-5 and TRBJ2-7, with D perhaps matching TRBD2 (5 bases). Trimming removed 0 bases from V and 6 bases from J, with 12 bases in between. The CDR3 runs 14 residues. CDR1 and CDR2 from the germline V gene are MNHEY and SVGAGI. The CDR3 nucleotides are TGTGCCAGCAGTTACTCGCCGGGCCGGGGCGAGCAGTACTTC. It specifies CASSYSPGRGEQYF.

The V gene is TRBV19, the J gene TRBJ2-3; D unresolved. The CDR3 sequence is 14 residues long. Germline V gives CDR1 LNHDA, CDR2 SQIVND (reference sequence). V lost 10 bases and J lost 3, with 17 bases in between. The CDR3 sequence: CATLDGSGTDTQYF. The CDR3 nucleotides read TGTGCCACCCTAGACGGAAGTGGGACAGATACGCAGTATTTT. Variable domain in full (rest from reference TRBV19 and TRBJ2-3): DGGITQSPKYLFRKEGQNVTLSCEQNLNHDAMYWYRQDPGQGLRLIYYSQIVNDFQKGDIAEGYSVSREKKESFPLTVTSAQKNPTAFYLCATLDGSGTDTQYFGPGTRLTVL.